The 25 T cell receptor beta chains below all came from one sample that was sequenced in a study of shared clonotypes between healthy human individuals. Using immunoSEQ multiplex PCR, the repertoire was profiled, and TCRdb retains in-frame clones only, with some absent. The profile covers 85,000 to 100,000 clones, with roughly 69% appearing a single time and 45% to 50% taken by the ten largest. The sample taken for sequencing was memory CD8+ T cells sorted from blood. Subset noted: CD45RO+ cells pooled with CCR7-negative TemRA cells. The receptors come from a man aged 25-45 years in good health.

This clone has more than one count but fewer than ten. The chain links TRBV21-1 to TRBJ2-7; TRBD2, as called in the table, went unchecked against the DNA. TRBV21-1 is flagged as a pseudogene. This CDR3 contains 14 residues. The CDR3 DNA follows: TGTGCCAGCAACGGGACTAGCGGAACCTACGAGCAGTACTTC. It is translated as CASNGTSGTYEQYF.

The rearrangement uses TRBV19 and TRBJ2-7; 10 bases line up with TRBD2. Germline V gives CDR1 LNHDA, CDR2 SQIVND (reference sequence). The length of the CDR3 is 14 residues. The ends lost 5 bases at V and 6 bases at J; junction bases unmatched: 7. The CDR3 bases are TGTGCCAGTAGTTGGGCTAGCGGGAGTCGCGAGCAGTACTTC. It specifies CASSWASGSREQYF.

V usage is TRBV10-3 and J usage is TRBJ2-1; D possibly corresponds to TRBD2 (6 bases). The CDR3 has 17 residues. Germline V CDR1 and CDR2: ENHRY, SYGVKD. The germline V and J ends were trimmed by 2 bases and 4 bases, with 18 bases remaining between them. This CDR3 is CAISEKGDGSRYNEQFF. For the CDR3, the DNA is TGTGCCATCAGTGAGAAAGGGGACGGGAGTCGGTACAATGAGCAGTTCTTC.

A remark on this clone: In the same sample, other DNA sequences code for this CDR3. This chain links TRBV2 with TRBJ2-5; tentatively, D is TRBD1 (5 bases). The CDR3 has 12 amino acids. The V end was cut by 5 bases, the J end by 3 bases, with 7 bases between. Germline V CDR1 and CDR2: SNHLY, FYNNEI. The DNA of the CDR3 is TGTGCCAGCAGTTTGACAGAAGAGACCCAGTACTTC. It codes for CASSLTEETQYF. The full variable domain, completed using reference TRBV2 and TRBJ2-5, is EPEVTQTPSHQVTQMGQEVILRCVPISNHLYFYWYRQILGQKVEFLVSFYNNEISEKSEIFDDQFSVERPDGSNFTLKIRSTKLEDSAMYFCASSLTEETQYFGPGTRLLVL.

This clone was seen a handful of times. The V and J genes are TRBV7-9 and TRBJ2-1; D is unresolved. V was shortened by 1 base and J by 5 bases, with 6 bases between the two germline ends. Germline CDR1 and CDR2: SEHNR and FQNEAQ (reference sequence). The length of the CDR3 is 13 residues. For the CDR3, the DNA is TGTGCCAGCAGCTTAGGCAGTCACAATGAGCAGTTCTTC. It codes for CASSLGSHNEQFF.

The rearrangement links TRBV7-8 to TRBJ1-5; D call uncertain. CDR3 length: 22 amino acids. Germline-derived CDR1 and CDR2 are SGHVS and FQNEAQ. The germline V and J ends were trimmed by 5 bases and 0 bases, with 32 bases remaining between them. The CDR3 DNA follows: TGTGCCAGCAGCCAAACTCTGACCGGGTCCAAAAACCTCCCGTATAGCAATCAGCCCCAGCATTTT. This encodes CASSQTLTGSKNLPYSNQPQHF.

The genes are TRBV2 and TRBJ2-2; TRBD2 agrees at 15 bases. Trimming at V came to 2 bases and at J to 3 bases, leaving 10 bases not matched to a gene. Germline loops: CDR1 SNHLY, CDR2 FYNNEI. This CDR3 has 20 amino acids. CDR3 nucleotides: TGTGCCAGCAGTGAAATCGAGGGACTAGCGGGAGGAAGTGACACCGGGGAGCTGTTTTTT. This gives the protein CASSEIEGLAGGSDTGELFF.

The chain is built from TRBV27 and TRBJ2-3; 15 bases agree with TRBD2. The CDR3 covers 19 residues. The trim removed 5 bases at V and 4 bases at J, leaving 13 bases unmatched. CDR1 is MNHEY and CDR2 is SMNVEV in the germline V gene (reference sequence). The DNA for the CDR3 is TGTGCCAGCAGTATTCAGATTCCGGGACTAGCGGGGGGATCAGATACGCAGTATTTT. Translation gives CASSIQIPGLAGGSDTQYF.

As concerns this clone: Given a much more abundant clone one base away, this may be a read error. At the DNA level, this CDR3 is encoded by other sequences in the same sample as well. The chain recombines TRBV27 with TRBJ2-7, with D perhaps TRBD2 (5 bases). Germline V gene lookup returns CDR1 MNHEY and CDR2 SMNVEV (reference sequence). Deletions cut 1 base from V and 5 bases from J, with 6 bases between. The CDR3 extends over 12 amino acids. The CDR3, as DNA: TGTGCCAGCAGTTTATTGGGAGACGAGCAGTACTTC. Amino acid sequence: CASSLLGDEQYF.

The J gene is TRBJ1-2, the V gene TRBV6-1; no firm D call. The ends were cut back, 2 bases at V and 8 bases at J, with 9 bases in the middle. The length of the CDR3 is 12 residues. Germline V gene sequence: CDR1 MNHNS, CDR2 SASEGT. The CDR3 DNA is TGTGCCAGCAGTGAAAGTACCGCCGGCTACACCTTC. It encodes CASSESTAGYTF.

This rearrangement joins TRBV28 to TRBJ1-2; D not resolved. V shed 5 bases and J shed 0 bases, with 10 bases lying between them. The CDR3 is 14 amino acids. Germline V CDR1 and CDR2: MDHEN, SYDVKM. CDR3 bases: TGTGCCAGCAGTCCTCAGCTAACTAACTATGGCTACACCTTC. Translating it yields CASSPQLTNYGYTF.

The rearrangement joins TRBV18 to TRBJ2-1; 9 positions match TRBD1. The J segment lost 1 base and the V segment lost 5 bases, leaving 6 bases of the junction unmatched. The CDR3 sequence is 16 residues long. The germline CDR1 and CDR2 sequences are KGHSH and LQKENI. The CDR3 protein is CASSSGTGTSYNEQFF. CDR3 DNA sequence: TGTGCCAGCTCATCGGGGACAGGGACTTCCTACAATGAGCAGTTCTTC.

This rearrangement joins TRBV5-4 to TRBJ2-1, with 9 positions matching TRBD2. The germline V gene has CDR1 SGHNT and CDR2 YYREEE (reference sequence). The CDR3 totals 15 residues. V dropped 4 bases and J dropped 3; count of bases not matched to a gene: 5. CDR3 nucleotides: TGTGCCAGCAGCGCGACTAGCGGTCTCTACAATGAGCAGTTCTTC. It translates to CASSATSGLYNEQFF.

This rearrangement joins TRBV6-1 to TRBJ2-4, with 15 bases that match TRBD2. This CDR3 is 16 amino acids long. Germline-derived CDR1 and CDR2 are MNHNS and SASEGT. Losses at the gene ends were 3 bases for V and 5 bases for J; bases not matched to a gene: 2. The CDR3 DNA sequence: TGTGCCAGCAGTGAGGGACTAGCGGGAGGAGAAAACATTCAGTACTTC. It yields the protein CASSEGLAGGENIQYF.

The chain carries TRBV15 and TRBJ2-1; D call uncertain. V gave up 0 bases and J gave up 7 bases, with 10 bases separating them. Germline V gene sequence: CDR1 LNHNV, CDR2 YYDKDF (reference sequence). This CDR3 is built from 14 residues. The CDR3 here is CATSRDGRLNEQFF. The CDR3 nucleotides are TGTGCCACCAGCAGAGACGGCAGGCTAAATGAGCAGTTCTTC.

The chain combines TRBV11-1 with TRBJ2-1; 9 nucleotides agree with TRBD2. Trimming took 5 bases from V and 5 from J; bases not matched to a gene: 7. The CDR3 consists of 15 residues. Germline V gene lookup returns CDR1 SGHAT and CDR2 FQDESV (reference sequence). In nucleotides, the CDR3 is TGTGCCAGCAGCGATTCGGGACTAGCTAACAATGAGCAGTTCTTC. This gives the protein CASSDSGLANNEQFF. Based on the CDR3 plus reference TRBV11-1 and TRBJ2-1, the full variable domain is EAEVAQSPRYKITEKSQAVAFWCDPISGHATLYWYRQILGQGPELLVQFQDESVVDDSQLPKDRFSAERLKGVDSTLKIQPAELGDSAMYLCASSDSGLANNEQFFGPGTRLTVL.

This clone was seen ten or more times. The chain couples TRBV11-2 to TRBJ2-1; 7 bases agree with TRBD2. This CDR3 region has 17 residues. Germline V gene sequence: CDR1 SGHAT, CDR2 FQNNGV. V shed 3 bases and J 5 bases; nucleotides not matched to a gene: 13. CDR3 nucleotides: TGTGCCAGCAGCTTTGGAACTGCGGGAGTCGCTGACAATGAGCAGTTCTTC. Its protein is CASSFGTAGVADNEQFF.

The V gene is TRBV5-1, the J gene TRBJ2-5, with D possibly being TRBD1 (6 bases). V shed 4 bases and J shed 2 bases, with 12 bases lying between them. CDR1 is SGHRS and CDR2 is YFSETQ in the germline V gene. The CDR3 consists of 14 residues. The CDR3, as DNA: TGCGCCAGCAGCCCCCAAAGGGGGCAAGAGACCCAGTACTTC. Protein sequence: CASSPQRGQETQYF.

The genes are TRBV2 and TRBJ1-2, with D maybe TRBD1 (6 bases). Trimming pared 3 bases from V and 1 base from J, leaving 9 bases between. Germline V gene data show CDR1 as SNHLY and CDR2 as FYNNEI. This CDR3 contains 14 residues. The CDR3 region is CASSDQGNNYGYTF. The CDR3 region has the DNA TGTGCCAGCAGTGATCAGGGGAATAACTATGGCTACACCTTC.

The chain combines TRBV28 with TRBJ1-4, with 8 bases that match TRBD1. The CDR3 totals 15 residues. Germline CDR1 reads MDHEN; CDR2 reads SYDVKM. The V and J ends lost 6 bases and 3 bases, in that order; junction bases with no gene match: 6. CDR3 DNA: TGTGCCAGCAGCGACAGGGGCCCGGCTAATGAAAAACTGTTTTTT. This gives the protein CASSDRGPANEKLFF.

The CDR3 loop is CASSLRKRATYEQYF. The DNA of the CDR3 is TGTGCCAGCAGCTTGCGGAAGCGGGCCACCTACGAGCAGTACTTC. The V call is TRBV5-6, the J call TRBJ2-7, with TRBD2 as a possible D gene (6 bases). This CDR3 spans 15 amino acids. V was shortened by 1 base and J by 2 bases, with 13 bases between the two germline ends. Germline V lookup: CDR1 SGHDT, CDR2 YYEEEE. The full variable domain, in which reference TRBV5-6 and TRBJ2-7 provide the parts outside the CDR3, is DAGVTQSPTHLIKTRGQQVTLRCSPKSGHDTVSWYQQALGQGPQFIFQYYEEEERQRGNFPDRFSGHQFPNYSSELNVNALLLGDSALYLCASSLRKRATYEQYFGPGTRLTVT.

The CDR3 DNA sequence: TGTGCCAGCAGCCAAGTTGGTGGGTTCTCTGGAAACACCATATATTTT. It specifies CASSQVGGFSGNTIYF. The V call is TRBV14, the J call TRBJ1-3; D is uncertain. This CDR3 spans 16 amino acids. Germline V gene lookup returns CDR1 SGHDN and CDR2 FVKESK. Trimming removed 1 base from V and 0 bases from J, with 10 bases in between.

This chain joins TRBV7-2 and TRBJ1-5; TRBD1 agrees at 9 bases. The CDR3 spans 16 residues. The V gene end was trimmed by 5 bases and the J gene end by 2 bases; junction bases not matched to a gene: 7. Germline V lookup: CDR1 SGHTA, CDR2 FQGNSA. The CDR3 DNA sequence: TGTGCCAGCAGCCCCGTCCGACAGGGGGGCAATCAGCCCCAGCATTTT. Protein product: CASSPVRQGGNQPQHF.

The table lists this clone with many counts. The chain employs TRBV7-9 and TRBJ2-2; 8 positions agree with TRBD1. Trimming took 5 bases from V and 1 from J; bases not matched to a gene: 9. CDR1 is SEHNR and CDR2 is FQNEAQ in the germline V gene (reference sequence). The CDR3 has 17 residues. CDR3 protein: CASSTWTGLRNTGELFF. The DNA of the CDR3 is TGTGCCAGCAGCACCTGGACAGGGTTGCGGAACACCGGGGAGCTGTTTTTT.

This clone was recorded once. V usage is TRBV4-3 and J usage is TRBJ2-2; D perhaps matches TRBD1 (6 bases). Germline V gene data show CDR1 as LGHNA and CDR2 as YSLEER. V was trimmed by 0 bases and J by 2 bases, leaving 10 bases between them. This CDR3 spans 16 amino acids. CDR3 region: CASSQDDRFNTGELFF. CDR3 bases: TGCGCCAGCAGCCAAGATGACAGGTTCAACACCGGGGAGCTGTTTTTT.